The TCR beta chain described here comes from a study of cytomegalovirus exposure and HLA in healthy donors. Study conclusions and caveats: Associated with cytomegalovirus, according to the listing, were 150 to 200 TCR beta chains.

Data came from immunoSEQ multiplex PCR; TCRdb stores just in-frame clones and leaves some out. The repertoire holds 200,000 to 250,000 clones, with around four fifths as singletons. In the case of this clone: Its matching antigen is unknown.

The sequencing input was PBMCs. The receptor's source is a woman aged 18-35 years in good health and CMV-seronegative.

CDR3 sequence (DNA): TGTGCCAGCAGTCCCGGGACTAGCAGGCGGGAGACCCAGTACTTC. Translation: CASSPGTSRRETQYF. This rearrangement joins TRBV27 to TRBJ2-5; 9 bases agree with TRBD2. The CDR3 is 15 amino acids. CDR1 is MNHEY, CDR2 SMNVEV, per germline (reference sequence). V was pared by 5 bases and J by 5 bases, with 9 bases of the junction left unmatched.